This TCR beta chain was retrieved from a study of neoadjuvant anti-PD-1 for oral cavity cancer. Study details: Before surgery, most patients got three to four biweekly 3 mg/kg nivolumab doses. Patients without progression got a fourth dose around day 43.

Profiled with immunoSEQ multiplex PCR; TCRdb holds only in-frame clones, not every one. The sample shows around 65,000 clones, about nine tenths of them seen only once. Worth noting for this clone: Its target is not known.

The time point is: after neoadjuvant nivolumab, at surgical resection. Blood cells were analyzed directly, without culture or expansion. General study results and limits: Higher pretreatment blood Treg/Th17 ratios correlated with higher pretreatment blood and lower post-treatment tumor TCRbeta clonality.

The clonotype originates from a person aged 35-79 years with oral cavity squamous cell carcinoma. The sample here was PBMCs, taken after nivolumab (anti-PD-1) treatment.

The CDR3, as DNA: TGTGCCAGCAGTTTACCCCGGGGACAGGGGGCGAGGGAAAACACTGAAGCTTTCTTT. This gives the protein CASSLPRGQGARENTEAFF. This chain uses TRBV28 with TRBJ1-1; 12 nucleotides line up with TRBD1. Germline trimming cut 2 bases from V and 2 bases from J; bases unmatched to any gene: 12. The CDR3 totals 19 residues. Germline V gives CDR1 MDHEN, CDR2 SYDVKM. The full variable domain, with the rest looked up from reference TRBV28 and TRBJ1-1, is DVKVTQSSRYLVKRTGEKVFLECVQDMDHENMFWYRQDPGLGLRLIYFSYDVKMKEKGDIPEGYSVSREKKERFSLILESASTNQTSMYLCASSLPRGQGARENTEAFFGQGTRLTVV.